This T cell receptor (beta chain) was profiled in a study of blood T cell repertoires in COVID-19. Produced via immunoSEQ multiplex PCR; TCRdb's table is partial and in-frame only. The data show approximately 100,000 clones, 80% to 90% seen once. The TCR comes from a human donor with COVID-19, enrolled during active disease. The donor label of this sample is uncertain. The sequenced sample consisted of peripheral blood.

CDR3 sequence: CATSRRAGHMADTQYF. The DNA of the CDR3 is TGTGCCACCAGCAGAAGGGCGGGCCACATGGCAGATACGCAGTATTTT. The J gene is TRBJ2-3, the V gene TRBV15, with D maybe TRBD2 (5 bases). From germline, CDR1 is LNHNV and CDR2 YYDKDF (reference sequence). The CDR3 spans 16 residues. V was shortened by 2 bases and J by 4 bases, with 16 bases between the two germline ends.